A single sample is the source of the 11 T cell receptor beta chains below, sequenced in a study of blood T cell repertoires in COVID-19. The table came from immunoSEQ multiplex PCR; TCRdb's copy has only in-frame clones and leaves some out. The table has about 47,000 clones, around 92% seen once. Sequenced: peripheral blood. Every receptor here comes from a man older than 75 with active or convalescent COVID-19.

The chain couples TRBV4-3 to TRBJ2-3; 7 bases are shared with TRBD2. The junction had 6 bases not matched to a gene; V was cut back by 0 bases and J by 3 bases. In germline, CDR1 is LGHNA, CDR2 YSLEER. CDR3 length: 16 amino acids. The CDR3 sequence is CASSQEYGRKTDTQYF. The CDR3 DNA is TGCGCCAGCAGCCAAGAATACGGGAGGAAAACAGATACGCAGTATTTT.

The DNA for the CDR3 is TGCAGTGCTAGTAACAGCTACGAGCAGTACTTC. Translated, it gives CSASNSYEQYF. The chain carries TRBV20-1 and TRBJ2-7; D not resolved. V was clipped by 3 bases and J by 3 bases, with 6 bases between them. There are 11 residues in the CDR3. Germline lookup yields CDR1 DFQATT and CDR2 SNEGSKA (reference sequence).

This chain connects TRBV5-1 to TRBJ2-3; weak D call: TRBD2 (6 bases). CDR3 length: 15 residues. CDR1 is SGHRS, CDR2 YFSETQ, per germline. V lost 0 bases, J lost 3 bases, and 11 bases lay in between. CDR3 in amino acids: CASSLEEGRTDTQYF. The CDR3 DNA reads as TGCGCCAGCAGCTTGGAGGAGGGGAGGACAGATACGCAGTATTTT.

The chain carries TRBV7-2 and TRBJ1-1; 7 nucleotides agree with TRBD1. Germline V lookup: CDR1 SGHTA, CDR2 FQGNSA. J was trimmed by 1 base and V by 8 bases; bases with no gene match: 7. The CDR3 covers 14 residues. CDR3 sequence reads: CASLGQASNTEAFF. The CDR3 bases are TGTGCCAGCCTCGGACAGGCGTCGAACACTGAAGCTTTCTTT.

The table lists this clone with a few counts. The chain employs TRBV6-1 and TRBJ1-4, with D possibly matching TRBD1 (6 bases). The CDR3 spans 17 residues. Trimming left V 1 base short and J 6 bases short, with 18 bases between. Germline V gene lookup returns CDR1 MNHNS and CDR2 SASEGT. The CDR3 spells CASSEGRGVTGYEKLFF. In DNA form, the CDR3 reads TGTGCCAGCAGTGAAGGCAGGGGAGTGACGGGTTATGAAAAACTGTTTTTT.

The chain recombines TRBV5-1 with TRBJ1-2; D uncertain. Trimming removed 4 bases at V and 1 base at J, with 11 bases between. Germline V lookup: CDR1 SGHRS, CDR2 YFSETQ. The CDR3 covers 14 residues. CDR3 residues: CASSPEALNYGYTF. The CDR3 DNA follows: TGCGCCAGCAGCCCCGAGGCACTTAACTATGGCTACACCTTC.

V gene TRBV19 combines with J gene TRBJ2-4, with TRBD2 identical over 8 bases. The CDR3 totals 17 residues. The V gene end was trimmed by 5 bases and the J gene end by 1 base; junction bases not matched to a gene: 10. The germline gives CDR1 LNHDA, CDR2 SQIVND (reference sequence). The CDR3 nucleotides read TGTGCCAGTAGTCGAGCGGGGGCTCGAGCGGCCAAAAACATTCAGTACTTC. Translated: CASSRAGARAAKNIQYF.

The chain couples TRBV28 to TRBJ1-2; a possible D gene is TRBD1 (6 bases). CDR1 MDHEN and CDR2 SYDVKM come from the germline V gene. The CDR3 contains 14 residues. V was trimmed by 5 bases and J by 4 bases, leaving 14 bases between them. Here the CDR3 reads CASSQTRDTYGYTF. CDR3 nucleotides: TGTGCCAGCAGTCAAACCCGGGACACCTATGGCTACACCTTC.

CDR3 DNA sequence: TGCAGCGTTAACAGGGGCGGCAATGAGCAGTTCTTC. This sequence encodes CSVNRGGNEQFF. The chain recombines TRBV29-1 with TRBJ2-1; 7 nucleotides align to TRBD1. CDR3 length: 12 residues. Per germline, CDR1 SQVTM and CDR2 ANQGSEA. V lost 5 bases and J lost 6; bases outside the gene matches: 4.

The genes are TRBV5-1 and TRBJ2-3; 7 nucleotides agree with TRBD2. CDR1 and CDR2 from the germline V gene are SGHRS and YFSETQ. With V trimmed by 2 bases and J by 0 bases, 6 bases remained unmatched. CDR3 size: 16 residues. For the CDR3, the DNA is TGCGCCAGCAGCTTAATAAGCGGGGACAGCACAGATACGCAGTATTTT. Its translation: CASSLISGDSTDTQYF.

V gene TRBV19 combines with J gene TRBJ1-5, with a possible D match to TRBD1 (5 bases). The CDR3 spans 15 residues. From germline, CDR1 is LNHDA and CDR2 SQIVND (reference sequence). V dropped 3 bases and J dropped 1 base, with 10 bases sitting between them. The CDR3, as DNA: TGTGCCAGTAGTATCGCCGGGGGAAGCAATCAGCCCCAGCATTTT. This codes for CASSIAGGSNQPQHF.